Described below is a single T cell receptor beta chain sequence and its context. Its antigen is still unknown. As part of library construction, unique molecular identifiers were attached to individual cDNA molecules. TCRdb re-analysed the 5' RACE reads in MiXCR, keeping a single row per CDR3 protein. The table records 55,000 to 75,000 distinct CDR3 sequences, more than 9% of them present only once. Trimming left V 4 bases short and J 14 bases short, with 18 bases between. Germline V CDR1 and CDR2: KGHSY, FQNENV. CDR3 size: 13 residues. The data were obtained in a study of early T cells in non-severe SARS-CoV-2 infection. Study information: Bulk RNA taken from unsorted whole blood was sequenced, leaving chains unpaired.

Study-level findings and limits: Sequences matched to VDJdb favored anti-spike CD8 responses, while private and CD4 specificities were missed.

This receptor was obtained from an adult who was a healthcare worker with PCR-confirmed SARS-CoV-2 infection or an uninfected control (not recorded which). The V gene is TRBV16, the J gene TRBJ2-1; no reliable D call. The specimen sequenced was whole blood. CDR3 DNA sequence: TGTGCCAGCAGCCGAGCGAGGAATGAGAAAAAGTTCTTC. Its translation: CASSRARNEKKFF.